A selection of T cell receptor beta chains follows, all from one sample in a study of metastatic and nonmetastatic thyroid tumors. Using MiXCR, TCRdb reanalyzed the PCR reads. In the table there are 35,000 to 50,000 clones, about 4.2% of which are singletons. Specimen: blood. These receptors came from a female donor with papillary thyroid cancer or a benign thyroid nodule (not recorded which). Some clones in this sample may be carry-over from other donors' samples. Both conserved end residues are part of each CDR3. The D gene is left open where the match is weak. The size of a clone is reported for some rows only, either as once, few or many, or as a class for expanded clones.

>many|TRBV5-1|TRBJ1-1|NA
TGCGCCAGCAGCTTGGGGTACGTTAATGAAGCTTTCTTT
CASSLGYVNEAFF
>few|TRBV27|TRBJ1-2|NA
TGTGCCAGCAGTTTAAGGCAGGGAGGGGGCTACACCTTC
CASSLRQGGGYTF
>NA|TRBV6-2/TRBV6-3|TRBJ2-5|NA
TGTGCCAGCAGTTATGGTCCGTGGAATAGCCACACCGGAACCCAGTACTTC
CASSYGPWNSHTGTQYF
>few|TRBV6-1|TRBJ1-2|NA
TGTGCCAGCAGGGCTACGGGGGGCTACACCTTC
CASRATGGYTF
>NA|TRBV28|TRBJ2-7|NA
TGTGCCAGCAGTTTACCCACAGGGTTGGTAGGCTACGAGCAGTACTTC
CASSLPTGLVGYEQYF
>few|TRBV28|TRBJ2-2|TRBD2
TGTGCCAGCAGTTTATACATACTAGCGGGAGGGGATACCGGGGAGCTGTTTTTT
CASSLYILAGGDTGELFF
>many|TRBV20-1|TRBJ1-2|TRBD1
TGCAGTGCTAGAGACCGGACAGGGTCCGCTGGCTACACCTTC
CSARDRTGSAGYTF
>many|TRBV2|TRBJ2-3|NA
TGTGCCAGCGGTAGGGACCGGATTGATTTT
CASGRDRIDF
>NA|TRBV30|TRBJ1-2|NA
TGTGCCTGGAGCCCCGGGGGCAGGGTCTATGGCTACACCTTC
CAWSPGGRVYGYTF
>many|TRBV29-1|TRBJ2-7|TRBD2
TGCAGCGCCTTCGGACTAGCGGGAGGCTACGAGCAGTACTTC
CSAFGLAGGYEQYF
>many|TRBV18|TRBJ2-7|NA
TGTGCCAGCTCACCTTACAATTCTGGGGCGCGCGAGCAGTACTTC
CASSPYNSGAREQYF
>many|TRBV7-8|TRBJ2-3|NA
TGTGCCAGCAGCTTAGTGTCAGGAGCAGATACGCAGTATTTT
CASSLVSGADTQYF
>many|TRBV5-1|TRBJ2-3|TRBD1
TGCGCCAGCAGCTTGTTTCCACAGGGGTTACGCACAGATACGCAGTATTTT
CASSLFPQGLRTDTQYF
>many|TRBV2|TRBJ2-5|TRBD2
TGTGCCAGCACTTCTAGCGGAGAGACCCAGTACTTC
CASTSSGETQYF
>many|TRBV13|TRBJ2-5|NA
TGTGCCAGCAGCGCGGGACAGAACCAAGAGACCCAGTACTTC
CASSAGQNQETQYF
>many|TRBV7-3|TRBJ2-6|NA
TGTGCCAGCAGCTTAGGCAGGGCTGGGGCCAACGTCCTGACTTTC
CASSLGRAGANVLTF
>many|TRBV7-3|TRBJ2-4|TRBD2
TGTGCCAGCAGCCTTGGGGTAGCGGGAAACATTCAGTACTTC
CASSLGVAGNIQYF
>few|TRBV6-1|TRBJ2-6|NA
TGTGCCAGCAGTGAAGGCATCTCTGGGACCAACGTCCTGACTTTC
CASSEGISGTNVLTF
>few|TRBV6-5|TRBJ1-1|NA
TGTGCCAGCAGTTACATGGATATTACAGGGAACACTGAAGCTTTCTTT
CASSYMDITGNTEAFF
>many|TRBV5-4|TRBJ2-7|NA
TGTGCCAGCAGCTTGACCTACGAGCAGTACTTC
CASSLTYEQYF
>many|TRBV20-1|TRBJ1-2|NA
TGCAGTGCTAGAGCCAGCAACAACTATGGCTACACCTTC
CSARASNNYGYTF
>NA|TRBV6-1|TRBJ2-6|TRBD2
TGTGCCAGCAGTGAATGGGCGGGGGTTGGGCTCTGGGCCAACGTCCTGACTTTC
CASSEWAGVGLWANVLTF
>many|TRBV28|TRBJ1-5|NA
TGTGCCAGCAGTTTATGGGTCGGCACTCAGCCCCAGCATTTT
CASSLWVGTQPQHF
>NA|TRBV19|TRBJ1-1|NA
TGTGCCAGTAGTGGTCCACGTAGGCAGGCGACCACTGAAGCTTTCTTT
CASSGPRRQATTEAFF
>few|TRBV15|TRBJ2-7|TRBD1
TGTGCCACCAAAGGGGACAGGGGTGCCTACGAGCAGTACTTC
CATKGDRGAYEQYF
>many|TRBV11-2|TRBJ2-1|TRBD1
TGTGCCAGCAACAGACAGGGGCCGGAGCATGAGCAGTTCTTC
CASNRQGPEHEQFF
>few|TRBV27|TRBJ2-5|NA
TGTGTCAGCAGTTTGGACACGAAAGAGACCCAGTACTTC
CVSSLDTKETQYF
>NA|TRBV7-8|TRBJ2-2|TRBD1
TGTGCCAGCAGCTTGACAGGGAGCGTGGCCGGGGAGCTGTTTTTT
CASSLTGSVAGELFF
>few|TRBV15|TRBJ1-6|NA
TGTGCCACCAGCAGAGATGGCGTGGGGGGGATGAATTCACCCCTCCACTTT
CATSRDGVGGMNSPLHF
>NA|TRBV30|TRBJ1-6|NA
TGTGCCTGGAGGGCTACAGTTTCACCCCTCCACTTT
CAWRATVSPLHF
>NA|TRBV28|TRBJ2-7|TRBD2
TGTGCCAGCAGTTCGCCTAGCGGGGGATTCTACGAGCAGTACTTC
CASSSPSGGFYEQYF
>few|TRBV5-1|TRBJ2-7|NA
TGCGCCAGCAGCTTGGAGTCAGGCCAAACCTACGATCAGTACTTC
CASSLESGQTYDQYF
>few|TRBV20-1|TRBJ2-1|NA
TGCAGTGCCCCGTCCTACAATGAGCAGTTCTTC
CSAPSYNEQFF
>many|TRBV5-1|TRBJ1-3|TRBD1
TGCGCCAGCAGCTTGGCCGAACAGGGGGCCGGAAACACCATATATTTT
CASSLAEQGAGNTIYF
>few|TRBV27|TRBJ2-3|NA
TGTGCCAGCAGTTCAAGGGTTGATACGCAGTATTTT
CASSSRVDTQYF
>many|TRBV20-1|TRBJ2-7|NA
TGCAGTGCTAGAGGAGGGAGATGGTACGAGCAGTACTTC
CSARGGRWYEQYF
>few|TRBV7-8|TRBJ2-7|TRBD2
TGTGCCAGCAGCTTACTAGCGGGCTCCTACGAGCAGTACTTC
CASSLLAGSYEQYF
>few|TRBV30|TRBJ2-2|NA
TGTGCCTGGACTCCCGACTCGGCCGGGGAGCTGTTTTTT
CAWTPDSAGELFF
>many|TRBV2|TRBJ2-1|TRBD2
TGTGCCAGCAGTCGCGGGAGGAGCTCCTACAATGAGCAGTTCTTC
CASSRGRSSYNEQFF
>many|TRBV5-1|TRBJ2-4|TRBD2
TGCGCCAGCAGCACTAGACTAGCGGGAGGGCCGGGGAACATTCAGTACTTC
CASSTRLAGGPGNIQYF
>many|TRBV6-1|TRBJ2-5|NA
TGTGCCAGCAGTTATGGGAACCATGCCCTACAAGAGACCCAGTACTTC
CASSYGNHALQETQYF
>many|TRBV20-1|TRBJ1-1|TRBD1
TGCAGTGCAACAGGGGGCAGAGACACTGAAGCTTTCTTT
CSATGGRDTEAFF
>few|TRBV27|TRBJ2-1|NA
TGTGAAAGCAGTTTGATAGGAACAAGCTCCTACAATGAGCAGTTCTTC
CESSLIGTSSYNEQFF
>many|TRBV7-3|TRBJ2-1|NA
TGTGCCAGCAGCTTAGTTCCGGGAGAAGGTGATGAGCAGTTCTTC
CASSLVPGEGDEQFF
>many|TRBV6-1|TRBJ2-3|NA
TGTGCCAGCAGCCGCCGGAACCCCGGCACTACCCGCACAGATACGCAGTATTTT
CASSRRNPGTTRTDTQYF
>NA|TRBV6-2/TRBV6-3|TRBJ2-7|NA
TGTGCCAGCAGTTATAGTTTCGGCTCCTACGAGCAGTACTTC
CASSYSFGSYEQYF
>many|TRBV3-1|TRBJ1-5|TRBD1
TGTGCCAGCAGCCACTCCCACGAGGACAGGGGTGGTCAGCCCCAGCATTTT
CASSHSHEDRGGQPQHF
>medium-sized|TRBV6-8|TRBJ2-3|NA
TGTGCCAGCGGCCGAAGGGGCCTCCTAGATACGCAGTATTTT
CASGRRGLLDTQYF
>NA|TRBV6-1|TRBJ1-5|NA
TGTGCCAGCAGCTCCGGGACCAATCAGCCCCAGCATTTT
CASSSGTNQPQHF
>many|TRBV24-1|TRBJ2-7|TRBD2
TGTGCCACCAGTGATTCCACCGGGACTAGCGGGAGGACCTACGAGCAGTACTTC
CATSDSTGTSGRTYEQYF
>many|TRBV9|TRBJ2-1|TRBD2
TGTGCCAGCAGCGGGACTAGCGGGATCGGTGGGCAGTTCTTC
CASSGTSGIGGQFF